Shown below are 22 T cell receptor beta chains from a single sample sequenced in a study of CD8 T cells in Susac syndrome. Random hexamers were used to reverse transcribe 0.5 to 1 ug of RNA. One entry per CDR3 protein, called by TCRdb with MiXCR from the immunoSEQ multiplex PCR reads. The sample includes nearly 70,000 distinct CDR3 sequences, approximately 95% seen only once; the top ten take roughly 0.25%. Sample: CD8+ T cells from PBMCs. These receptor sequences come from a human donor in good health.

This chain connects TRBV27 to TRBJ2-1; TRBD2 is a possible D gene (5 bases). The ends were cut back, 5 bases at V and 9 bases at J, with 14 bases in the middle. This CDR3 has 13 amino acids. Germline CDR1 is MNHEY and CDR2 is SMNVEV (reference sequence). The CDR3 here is CASSHSVAREQFF. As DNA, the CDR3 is TGTGCCAGCAGTCACTCGGTAGCGCGTGAGCAGTTCTTC.

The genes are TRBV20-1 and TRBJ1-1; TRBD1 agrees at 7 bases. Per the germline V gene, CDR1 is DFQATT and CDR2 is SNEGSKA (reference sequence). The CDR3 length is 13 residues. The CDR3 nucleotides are TGCAGCAATGACAGGGTAGATAGCACTGAAGCTTTCTTT. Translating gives CSNDRVDSTEAFF.

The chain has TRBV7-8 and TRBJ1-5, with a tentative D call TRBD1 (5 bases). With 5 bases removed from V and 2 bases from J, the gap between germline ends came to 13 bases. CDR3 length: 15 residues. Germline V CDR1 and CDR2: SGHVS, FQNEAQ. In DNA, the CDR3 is TGTGCCAGCAGCCCCGAAGGGGAAGGCAATCAGCCCCAGCATTTT. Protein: CASSPEGEGNQPQHF.

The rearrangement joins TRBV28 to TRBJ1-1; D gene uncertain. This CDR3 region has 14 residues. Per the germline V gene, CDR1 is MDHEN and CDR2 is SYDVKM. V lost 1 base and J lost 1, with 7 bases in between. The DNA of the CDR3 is TGTGCCAGCAGTTTATACGTTCGGAACACTGAAGCTTTCTTT. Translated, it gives CASSLYVRNTEAFF.

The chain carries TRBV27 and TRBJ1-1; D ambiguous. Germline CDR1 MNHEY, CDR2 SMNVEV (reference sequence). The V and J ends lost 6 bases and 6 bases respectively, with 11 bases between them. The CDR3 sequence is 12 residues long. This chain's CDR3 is CASSSLASEAFF. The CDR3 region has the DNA TGTGCCAGCAGCTCCCTAGCATCTGAAGCTTTCTTT.

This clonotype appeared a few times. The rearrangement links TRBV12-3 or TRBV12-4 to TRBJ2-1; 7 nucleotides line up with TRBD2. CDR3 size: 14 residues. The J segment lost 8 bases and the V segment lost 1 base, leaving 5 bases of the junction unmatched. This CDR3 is CASSLVGGSDEQFF. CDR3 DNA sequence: TGTGCCAGCAGTTTAGTGGGGGGGAGCGATGAGCAGTTCTTC.

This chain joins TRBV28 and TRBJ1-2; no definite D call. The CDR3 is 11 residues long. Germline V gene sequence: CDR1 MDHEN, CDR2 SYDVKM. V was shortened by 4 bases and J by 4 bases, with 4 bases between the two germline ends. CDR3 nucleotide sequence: TGTGCCAGCAGTTCAGTCTATGGCTACACCTTC. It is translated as CASSSVYGYTF.

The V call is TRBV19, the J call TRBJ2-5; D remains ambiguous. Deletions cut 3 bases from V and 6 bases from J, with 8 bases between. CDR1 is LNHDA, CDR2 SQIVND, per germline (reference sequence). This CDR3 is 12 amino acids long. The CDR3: CASSIGAKTQYF. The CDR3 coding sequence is TGTGCCAGTAGTATCGGTGCAAAGACCCAGTACTTC. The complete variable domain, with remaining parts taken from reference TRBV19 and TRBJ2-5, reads DGGITQSPKYLFRKEGQNVTLSCEQNLNHDAMYWYRQDPGQGLRLIYYSQIVNDFQKGDIAEGYSVSREKKESFPLTVTSAQKNPTAFYLCASSIGAKTQYFGPGTRLLVL.

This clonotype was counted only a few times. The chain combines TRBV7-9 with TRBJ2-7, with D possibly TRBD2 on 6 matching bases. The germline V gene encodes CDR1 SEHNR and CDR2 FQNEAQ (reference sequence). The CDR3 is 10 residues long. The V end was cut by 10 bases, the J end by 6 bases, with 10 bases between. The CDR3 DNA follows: TGTGCCACGGGGGTCGGCGAGCAGTACTTC. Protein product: CATGVGEQYF. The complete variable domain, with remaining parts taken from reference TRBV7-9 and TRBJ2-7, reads DTGVSQNPRHKITKRGQNVTFRCDPISEHNRLYWYRQTLGQGPEFLTYFQNEAQLEKSRLLSDRFSAERPKGSFSTLEIQRTEQGDSAMYLCATGVGEQYFGPGTRLTVT.

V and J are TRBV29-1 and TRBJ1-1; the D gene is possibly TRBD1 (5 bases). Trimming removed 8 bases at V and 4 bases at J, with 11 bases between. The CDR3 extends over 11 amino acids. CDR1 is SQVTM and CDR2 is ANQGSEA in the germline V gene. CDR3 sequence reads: CSWGRITEAFF. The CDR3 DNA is TGCAGCTGGGGGAGGATCACTGAAGCTTTCTTT.

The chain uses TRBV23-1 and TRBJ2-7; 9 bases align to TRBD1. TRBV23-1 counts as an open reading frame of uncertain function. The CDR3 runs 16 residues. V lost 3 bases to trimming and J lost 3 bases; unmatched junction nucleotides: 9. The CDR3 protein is CASSHVGQGPFYEQYF. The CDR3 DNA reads TGCGCCAGCAGTCACGTCGGACAGGGGCCATTCTACGAGCAGTACTTC.

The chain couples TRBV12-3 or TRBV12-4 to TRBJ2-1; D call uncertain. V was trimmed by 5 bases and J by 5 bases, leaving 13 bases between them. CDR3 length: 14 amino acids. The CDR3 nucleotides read TGTGCCAGCAGTGGGTGGATGGAGCACAATGAGCAGTTCTTC. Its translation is CASSGWMEHNEQFF.

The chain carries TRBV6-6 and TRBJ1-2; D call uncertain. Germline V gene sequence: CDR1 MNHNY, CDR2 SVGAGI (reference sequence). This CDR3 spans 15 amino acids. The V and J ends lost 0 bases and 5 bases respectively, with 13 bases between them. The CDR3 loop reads CASSYSMTAAYGYTF. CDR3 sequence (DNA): TGTGCCAGCAGTTACTCGATGACGGCAGCTTATGGCTACACCTTC.

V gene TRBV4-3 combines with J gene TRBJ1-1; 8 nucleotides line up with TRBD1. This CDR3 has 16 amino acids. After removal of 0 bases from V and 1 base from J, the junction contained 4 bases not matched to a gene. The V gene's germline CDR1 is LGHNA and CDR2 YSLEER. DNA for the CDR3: TGCGCCAGCAGCCAAGAATTTCAGGGGGCGAACACTGAAGCTTTCTTT. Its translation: CASSQEFQGANTEAFF.

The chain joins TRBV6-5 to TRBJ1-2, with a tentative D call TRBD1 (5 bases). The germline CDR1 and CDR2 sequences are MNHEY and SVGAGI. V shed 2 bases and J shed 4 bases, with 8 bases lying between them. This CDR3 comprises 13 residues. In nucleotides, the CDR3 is TGTGCCAGCAGTTACGGGGCCTCCTATGGCTACACCTTC. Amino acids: CASSYGASYGYTF.

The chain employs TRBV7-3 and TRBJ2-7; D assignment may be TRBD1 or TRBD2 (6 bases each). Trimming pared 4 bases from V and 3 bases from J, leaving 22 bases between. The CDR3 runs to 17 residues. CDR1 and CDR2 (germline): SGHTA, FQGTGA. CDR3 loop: CASSSPTPGDLNYEQYV. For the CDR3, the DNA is TGTGCCAGCAGCTCCCCAACCCCAGGGGACTTAAACTACGAGCAGTACGTC.

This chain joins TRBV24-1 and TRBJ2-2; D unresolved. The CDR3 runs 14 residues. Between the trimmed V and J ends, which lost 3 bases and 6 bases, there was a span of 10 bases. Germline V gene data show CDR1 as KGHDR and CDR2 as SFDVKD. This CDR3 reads CATSDTPGPGELFF. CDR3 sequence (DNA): TGTGCCACCAGTGATACCCCGGGCCCCGGGGAGCTGTTTTTT.

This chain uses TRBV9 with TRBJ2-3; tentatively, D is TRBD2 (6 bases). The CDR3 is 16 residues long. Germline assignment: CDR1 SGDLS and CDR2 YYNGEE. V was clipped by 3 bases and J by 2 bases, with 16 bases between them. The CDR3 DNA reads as TGTGCCAGCAGCGATATAGGATGGGGGGACACAGATACGCAGTATTTT. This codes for CASSDIGWGDTDTQYF.

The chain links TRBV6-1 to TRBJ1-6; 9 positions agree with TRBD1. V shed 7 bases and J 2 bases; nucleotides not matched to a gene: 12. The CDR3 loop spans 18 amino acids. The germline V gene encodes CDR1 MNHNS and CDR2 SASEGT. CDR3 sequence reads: CASTPGQGRKAYNSPLHF. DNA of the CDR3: TGTGCCAGCACTCCCGGACAGGGGCGGAAGGCCTATAATTCACCCCTCCACTTT.

The CDR3 here is CSALQGNYGYTF. The CDR3 DNA reads as TGCAGTGCCCTACAGGGGAACTATGGCTACACCTTC. The chain combines TRBV20-1 with TRBJ1-2; 7 bases align to TRBD1. CDR1 and CDR2 from the germline V gene are DFQATT and SNEGSKA (reference sequence). J lost 2 bases, V lost 6 bases, and 3 bases had no gene match. There are 12 residues in the CDR3.

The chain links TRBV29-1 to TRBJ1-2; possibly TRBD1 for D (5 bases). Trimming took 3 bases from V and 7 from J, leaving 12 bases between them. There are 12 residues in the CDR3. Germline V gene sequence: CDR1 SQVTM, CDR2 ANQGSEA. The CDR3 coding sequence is TGCAGCGTTGACATGGGGCTTACTGGCTACACCTTC. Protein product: CSVDMGLTGYTF.

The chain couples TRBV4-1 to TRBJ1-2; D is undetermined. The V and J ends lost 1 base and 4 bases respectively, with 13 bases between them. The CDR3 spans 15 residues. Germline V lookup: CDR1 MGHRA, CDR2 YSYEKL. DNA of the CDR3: TGCGCCAGCAGCCAAGGTGTGAAATCAAGCTATGGCTACACCTTC. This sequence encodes CASSQGVKSSYGYTF.